This T cell receptor (beta chain) was sequenced in a study of shared clonotypes between healthy human individuals. Findings and caveats of the study: About 5% of naive CD4 clonotypes were shared across a few donors.

To note about this clone: The target antigen is unknown.

Measured with immunoSEQ multiplex PCR; TCRdb has only the in-frame clones, and not every one. The table shows millions of clones, with 85% to 95% occurring only once. The CDR3 is 14 amino acids. V was trimmed by 5 bases and J by 4 bases, leaving 12 bases between them. Germline V gives CDR1 SGHTA, CDR2 FQGNSA. Positively selected for CCR7, the CD45RO-negative cells used as naive CD8 cells excluded terminally differentiated effector memory CD45RA+ cells. The donors were adults (healthy and HIV-negative) with no recent acute infections or vaccinations. The sequence came from a man between 18 and 35 years old in good health. Some clones in this sample may be carry-over from other donors' samples. J is TRBJ2-1 and V is TRBV7-2; no clear D gene. Material: naive CD8+ T cells from PBMCs. The CDR3 bases are TGTGCCAGCAGCCCCCGCGACCTTTACAATGAGCAGTTCTTC. Its protein product is CASSPRDLYNEQFF.